This TCR beta chain was observed in a study of cytotoxic CD8 clonotypes in ibrutinib-treated CLL. Study-wide results and limits: Researchers report that baseline clonality outpaced age-matched healthy donors and tracked circulating CD8+ T-cell counts. The public clonotypes identified were infrequent and showed contraction or stability on treatment.

The method was immunoSEQ multiplex PCR; TCRdb's version includes in-frame clones alone and lacks a portion of them. The sample shows 35,000 to 55,000 clones, roughly two thirds of them seen only once. On this clone: Its antigen is not known.

The CDR3 totals 17 residues. From germline, CDR1 is SGHVS and CDR2 FQNEAQ. Trimming took 5 bases from V and 5 from J; bases not matched to a gene: 12. The V call is TRBV7-8, the J call TRBJ2-2, with 9 bases identical to TRBD2. This clonotype originated in a human donor with chronic lymphocytic leukemia. This specimen consisted of PBMCs, obtained after 12 months of ibrutinib treatment. The CDR3 region has the DNA TGTGCCAGCAGCGCCATAGAGGCGGGACTAGCAACCGGGGAGCTGTTTTTT. Protein product: CASSAIEAGLATGELFF.